This T cell receptor (beta chain) was recovered during a study of cytomegalovirus exposure and HLA in healthy donors. Study-wide background: A previous analysis identified 90 million to 140 million unique TCR beta sequences derived from around 200 million T cells.

This clone was seen once. Samples came from healthy bone marrow donors. Sampled while nominally healthy, donors likely had unrecorded immune exposures. The PCR employed 60 Vbeta primers together with 13 Jbeta primers. Here immunoSEQ multiplex PCR was the method, and the copy in TCRdb shows in-frame clones only, minus some. The sample has around 99,000 clones, around 77% seen once. The length of the CDR3 is 14 residues. After removal of 6 bases from V and 2 bases from J, the junction contained 5 bases not matched to a gene. Germline lookup yields CDR1 SGHDT and CDR2 YYEEEE. The source of this sequence is a man between 35 and 55 years old in good health and CMV-seronegative. The V call is TRBV5-6, the J call TRBJ2-7, with 10 bases matching TRBD1. The sample consisted of PBMCs. DNA of the CDR3: TGTGCCAGCACCCCGGGACAGGGGACCTACGAGCAGTACTTC. Translating gives CASTPGQGTYEQYF.